This entry lists 23 T cell receptor beta chains sequenced from one sample in a study of tumor-infiltrating lymphocytes in oesophageal squamous cell carcinoma. One entry per CDR3 protein, called by TCRdb with MiXCR from the PCR reads. The sample lists under 20,000 distinct CDR3 sequences; approximately 40% were seen once. Sequencing input: normal esophageal tissue next to the tumor. Receptors originate from a male donor with esophageal squamous cell carcinoma.

A few counts support this clonotype. A much larger clone differs from this one at a single base, so this may be a read error. The chain couples TRBV6-1 to TRBJ2-5, with TRBD2 identical over 16 bases. Per the germline V gene, CDR1 is MNHNS and CDR2 is SASEGT. This CDR3 has 21 residues. V shed 6 bases, J shed 11 bases, and the junction held 27 bases outside the gene matches. The CDR3 DNA reads TGTGCCAGCAGCCTTCCCGTCGGGACTAGCGGGAGGGCCCTCCCCTACAATGAGCAGTACTTC. It encodes CASSLPVGTSGRALPYNEQYF.

By share, this clonotype ranks as medium-sized. This chain connects TRBV10-3 to TRBJ1-1; 7 bases line up with TRBD1. The J segment lost 7 bases and the V segment lost 4 bases, leaving 12 bases of the junction unmatched. The CDR3 totals 15 residues. Per the germline V gene, CDR1 is ENHRY and CDR2 is SYGVKD. CDR3: CAISGRGGTMDEAFF. CDR3 bases: TGTGCCATCAGTGGTCGAGGGGGCACAATGGATGAAGCTTTCTTT.

This chain joins TRBV7-3 and TRBJ1-1; no clear D gene. Germline V gene lookup returns CDR1 SGHTA and CDR2 FQGTGA. The CDR3 runs to 13 residues. The V end was cut by 6 bases, the J end by 4 bases, with 12 bases between. CDR3 sequence reads: CASSEISGTEAFF. The CDR3, as DNA: TGTGCCAGCAGTGAGATCAGTGGCACTGAAGCTTTCTTT. Together with reference TRBV7-3 and TRBJ1-1, the CDR3 gives the full variable domain: GAGVSQTPSNKVTEKGKYVELRCDPISGHTALYWYRQSLGQGPEFLIYFQGTGAADDSGLPNDRFFAVRPEGSVSTLKIQRTERGDSAVYLCASSEISGTEAFFGQGTRLTVV.

This clonotype showed up just a few times. The V and J genes are TRBV11-2 and TRBJ2-1, with 10 bases fitting TRBD2. With V trimmed by 2 bases and J by 10 bases, 20 bases remained unmatched. CDR3 length equals 19 residues. CDR1 is SGHAT and CDR2 is FQNNGV in the germline V gene. CDR3 DNA sequence: TGTGCCAGCAGCTTATACCGACTAGCGGGCTCATCGGAAGCAGGGGAGCAGTTCTTC. Residues: CASSLYRLAGSSEAGEQFF. The whole variable domain, filled in from reference TRBV11-2 and TRBJ2-1, reads EAGVAQSPRYKIIEKRQSVAFWCNPISGHATLYWYQQILGQGPKLLIQFQNNGVVDDSQLPKDRFSAERLKGVDSTLKIQPAKLEDSAVYLCASSLYRLAGSSEAGEQFFGPGTRLTVL.

The CDR3 loop reads CASSHYEGLPGETQYF. Here the CDR3 DNA reads TGTGCCAGCAGCCATTATGAAGGACTTCCCGGGGAGACCCAGTACTTC. The chain joins TRBV7-8 to TRBJ2-5; possible D gene TRBD2, 5 bases. This CDR3 region has 16 residues. Germline CDR1 SGHVS, CDR2 FQNEAQ. V shed 5 bases and J shed 5 bases, with 21 bases lying between them.

The rearrangement joins TRBV25-1 to TRBJ2-4; no clear D gene. The J call may be in error: the DNA end matches TRBJ2-7 better. Germline V CDR1 and CDR2: MGHDK, SYGVNS. The CDR3 has 11 amino acids. This CDR3 reads CASRTSSEQYF. The CDR3, as DNA: TGTGCCAGCCGAACGTCATCCGAGCAGTACTTC.

This clonotype is categorized as medium-sized (0.01 to 0.1%). The V gene is TRBV7-2, the J gene TRBJ2-5; no definite D call. Germline assignment: CDR1 SGHTA and CDR2 FQGNSA. V lost 3 bases and J 0 bases, leaving 8 bases between the germline ends. The CDR3 covers 14 residues. The CDR3 sequence: CASSFAANQETQYF. Written as DNA, the CDR3 is TGTGCCAGCAGCTTTGCGGCCAACCAAGAGACCCAGTACTTC. Complete variable domain (other parts from reference TRBV7-2 and TRBJ2-5): GAGVSQSPSNKVTEKGKDVELRCDPISGHTALYWYRQSLGQGLEFLIYFQGNSAPDKSGLPSDRFSAERTGGSVSTLTIQRTQQEDSAVYLCASSFAANQETQYFGPGTRLLVL.

V gene TRBV10-3 combines with J gene TRBJ2-5; TRBD2 aligns across 16 bases. The tail of the sequence fits TRBJ2-7 better, so the J call may be wrong. This CDR3 spans 17 amino acids. In germline, CDR1 is ENHRY, CDR2 SYGVKD. The CDR3 protein is CAISELGLAGGNDEQYF. The CDR3 DNA sequence: TGTGCCATCAGTGAACTGGGACTAGCGGGAGGGAACGACGAGCAGTACTTC.

This clonotype is labeled medium-sized. V and J are TRBV7-9 and TRBJ1-4; D remains unclear. The V gene lost 0 bases and the J gene lost 8 bases, with 13 bases spanning the gap. Germline CDR1 reads SEHNR; CDR2 reads FQNEAQ (reference sequence). This CDR3 contains 15 residues. CDR3: CASSLAGVSAEKLFF. The CDR3 DNA sequence: TGTGCCAGCAGCTTAGCGGGAGTCTCTGCCGAAAAACTGTTTTTT. Variable domain in full (rest from reference TRBV7-9 and TRBJ1-4): DTGVSQNPRHKITKRGQNVTFRCDPISEHNRLYWYRQTLGQGPEFLTYFQNEAQLEKSRLLSDRFSAERPKGSFSTLEIQRTEQGDSAMYLCASSLAGVSAEKLFFGSGTQLSVL.

The CDR3 spells CASSAPYNEQFF. CDR3 coding DNA: TGCGCCAGCAGCGCCCCGTACAATGAGCAGTTCTTC. V is TRBV5-1 and J is TRBJ2-1; D uncertain. Trimming cost V 4 bases and J 4 bases, with 6 bases left between them. Germline CDR1 is SGHRS and CDR2 is YFSETQ. The CDR3 contains 12 residues. The variable domain in full, completed from reference TRBV5-1 and TRBJ2-1, reads KAGVTQTPRYLIKTRGQQVTLSCSPISGHRSVSWYQQTPGQGLQFLFEYFSETQRNKGNFPGRFSGRQFSNSRSEMNVSTLELGDSALYLCASSAPYNEQFFGPGTRLTVL.

This clonotype has at least ten counts. The V gene is TRBV7-9, the J gene TRBJ2-1, with D perhaps TRBD1 (5 bases). The CDR3 has 15 amino acids. Per the germline V gene, CDR1 is SEHNR and CDR2 is FQNEAQ (reference sequence). V lost 3 bases and J lost 2, with 11 bases in between. As DNA, the CDR3 is TGTGCCAGCAGCTTGGGGCCTGCGGCCTACAATGAGCAGTTCTTC. As protein: CASSLGPAAYNEQFF.

The chain combines TRBV7-3 with TRBJ2-7, with 11 bases aligning to TRBD2. The tail of the sequence fits TRBJ2-1 better, so the J call may be wrong. The CDR3 consists of 14 residues. CDR1 is SGHTA and CDR2 is FQGTGA in the germline V gene. The CDR3: CASSPSGRYNEQFF. As DNA, the CDR3 is TGTGCCAGCAGCCCTAGCGGGAGGTACAATGAGCAGTTCTTC.

This clonotype is categorized as medium-sized (0.01 to 0.1%). The junction differs from germline at one of its ends, possibly a read error. The V and J genes are TRBV7-9 and TRBJ1-6, with a tentative D call TRBD1 (5 bases). This CDR3 is 16 amino acids long. Germline-derived CDR1 and CDR2 are SEHNR and FQNEAQ (reference sequence). For the CDR3, the DNA is TGTGCCAGCAGCGTAGCTCTTGGACACGTATGGTCACCCCTCCACTTT. Translation: CASSVALGHVWSPLHF. The whole variable domain, filled in from reference TRBV7-9 and TRBJ1-6, reads DTGVSQNPRHKITKRGQNVTFRCDPISEHNRLYWYRQTLGQGPEFLTYFQNEAQLEKSRLLSDRFSAERPKGSFSTLEIQRTEQGDSAMYLCASSVALGHVWSPLHFGNGTRLTVT.

This chain links TRBV6-4 with TRBJ2-1, with unresolved D. The J call may be wrong; the DNA end is better matched by TRBJ2-5. CDR3 length equals 13 residues. CDR1 is MRHNA and CDR2 is SNTAGT in the germline V gene. The CDR3 DNA reads as TGTGCCAGCAGTAGTCAGGTCGGGGAGACCCAGTACTTC. This gives the protein CASSSQVGETQYF.

This clonotype was observed at least ten times. The CDR3 protein is CASRTDSGANVLTF. In DNA, the CDR3 is TGTGCCAGCAGGACAGACTCTGGGGCCAACGTCCTGACTTTC. This sequence joins TRBV28 and TRBJ2-6; possibly TRBD1 for D (5 bases). V was clipped by 6 bases and J by 0 bases, with 6 bases between them. Germline CDR1 is MDHEN and CDR2 is SYDVKM. The CDR3 contains 14 residues. The entire variable domain, with the rest obtained from reference TRBV28 and TRBJ2-6, is as follows: DVKVTQSSRYLVKRTGEKVFLECVQDMDHENMFWYRQDPGLGLRLIYFSYDVKMKEKGDIPEGYSVSREKKERFSLILESASTNQTSMYLCASRTDSGANVLTFGAGSRLTVL.

This chain joins TRBV7-3 and TRBJ2-2; 12 bases are a match to TRBD2. In germline, CDR1 is SGHTA, CDR2 FQGTGA. Trimming removed 4 bases from V and 6 bases from J; junction bases left unmatched: 12. The CDR3 has 18 residues. CDR3 sequence reads: CASSSPTSGSTVPGELFF. CDR3 DNA: TGTGCCAGCAGCTCCCCGACTAGCGGGAGTACAGTCCCCGGGGAGCTGTTTTTT.

This clonotype appeared a few times. No DNA is shown, since the ends of the CDR3 on it are uncertain; the CDR3 is the one TCRdb lists. The rearrangement links TRBV28 to TRBJ2-3; the D call of TRBD1 is as the table states it, not checked on the DNA. The CDR3 is 17 amino acids in total, end residues counted. Germline loops: CDR1 MDHEN, CDR2 SYDVKM. This CDR3 reads CASSPTWGGGATGELYF.

V gene TRBV3-1 combines with J gene TRBJ1-1, with 9 bases fitting TRBD1. The CDR3 spans 14 residues. CDR1 is LGHDT and CDR2 is YNNKEL in the germline V gene (reference sequence). J was trimmed by 6 bases and V by 4 bases; bases with no gene match: 6. In DNA form, the CDR3 reads TGTGCCAGCAGCCCGACGGGACAGGGTGCTGAAGCTTTCTTT. It translates to CASSPTGQGAEAFF.

With regard to this clonotype: A much larger clone differs from this one at a single base, so this may be a read error. The CDR3 region has the DNA TGTGCCAGTAGGTCACAGGGGGCGAGGTACAATGAGCAGTACTTC. Protein: CASRSQGARYNEQYF. J is TRBJ2-1 and V is TRBV19; 9 bases line up with TRBD1. The DNA end is a closer match to TRBJ2-7, so the J assignment may be wrong. Germline values: CDR1 LNHDA, CDR2 SQIVND (reference sequence). The CDR3 totals 15 residues.

The J gene is TRBJ2-1, the V gene TRBV7-2; 7 bases align to TRBD2. V lost 0 bases and J lost 6; bases outside the gene matches: 2. This CDR3 is built from 14 residues. In germline, CDR1 is SGHTA, CDR2 FQGNSA. CDR3 bases: TGTGCCAGCAGCTTAGCGGGAGGGTTCAATGAGCAGTTCTTC. This codes for CASSLAGGFNEQFF.

In its sample, this clonotype ranks as medium-sized. For the CDR3, the DNA is TGTGCCACCAGTGACCCCACTAGCGGGAGAGCCCATGAGCAGTTCTTC. Amino acid sequence: CATSDPTSGRAHEQFF. This chain uses TRBV24-1 with TRBJ2-1; 11 nucleotides match TRBD2. Germline CDR1 reads KGHDR; CDR2 reads SFDVKD. The V segment lost 4 bases and the J segment 8 bases; nucleotides outside the gene matches: 9. This CDR3 contains 16 residues.

This clonotype was detected only once. The rearrangement joins TRBV7-8 to TRBJ2-4; D unresolved. The DNA end is more similar to TRBJ2-5, so the J call may be wrong. Germline V lookup: CDR1 SGHVS, CDR2 FQNEAQ. The CDR3 has 13 amino acids. For the CDR3, the DNA is TGTGCCAGCAGCTTAGGGGTCCGGGAGACCCAGTACTTC. It encodes CASSLGVRETQYF.

This clonotype is medium-sized by share. The rearrangement uses TRBV7-2 and TRBJ2-1; tentative D call: TRBD2 (6 bases). V lost 5 bases, J lost 4 bases, and 15 bases lay in between. The CDR3 sequence is 15 residues long. CDR1 is SGHTA, CDR2 FQGNSA, per germline. The DNA of the CDR3 is TGTGCCAGCAGCCAAGGGTCTAGCGAATACAATGAGCAGTTCTTC. Translation: CASSQGSSEYNEQFF.